What follows are 19 T cell receptor beta chains derived from one specimen sequenced in a study of blood T cell repertoires in COVID-19 (dated by TCRdb to 2018 to 2021). Library construction relied on the immunoSEQ multiplex PCR assay. In TCRdb, the immuneACCESS table is reduced to in-frame sequences with V and J assigned. These tables do not hold every clone; where another copy was compared, an unresolved V gene accounts for under half, and the others remain unexplained. The sample table records roughly 180,000 clones; 81% of these occur just once. The top ten clonotypes cover about 5.3% of the sample. The material sequenced was PBMCs or T cells enriched from blood (not recorded which). The receptors were gathered from a woman between 40 and 55 years old with acute COVID-19.

The sample holds a few counts of this clone. V usage is TRBV19 and J usage is TRBJ2-6; D is undetermined. V lost 6 bases and J lost 2, with 11 bases in between. The CDR3 sequence is 15 residues long. CDR1 and CDR2 from the germline V gene are LNHDA and SQIVND (reference sequence). The CDR3 reads CASRKSFTGANVLTF. The CDR3 DNA reads as TGTGCCAGTAGAAAATCCTTTACTGGGGCCAACGTCCTGACTTTC.

V is TRBV6-2 or TRBV6-3 and J is TRBJ2-1; the D gene is possibly TRBD2 (5 bases). This CDR3 region has 16 residues. Germline V gene lookup returns CDR1 MNHEY and CDR2 SVGEGT. Trimming removed 5 bases at V and 2 bases at J, with 16 bases between. CDR3 loop: CASSLSDGITYNEQFF. In DNA, the CDR3 is TGTGCCAGCAGTCTCTCGGACGGGATAACCTACAATGAGCAGTTCTTC.

In this sample, this clone turned up a few times. DNA for the CDR3: TGCGCCAGCAGCTTGGAACGTGAGGGCTACACCTTC. Protein: CASSLEREGYTF. This chain connects TRBV5-1 to TRBJ1-2, with D unresolved. The CDR3 contains 12 residues. Germline CDR1 SGHRS, CDR2 YFSETQ. Trimming took 0 bases from V and 8 from J, leaving 8 bases between them.

V and J are TRBV5-1 and TRBJ2-3; 9 nucleotides align to TRBD1. V was clipped by 7 bases and J by 4 bases; unmatched bases: 13. Germline values: CDR1 SGHRS, CDR2 YFSETQ. This CDR3 region has 16 residues. The CDR3 region has the DNA TGCGCCAGCTGTCACGAGGGACAGGGAGTTTCAGATACGCAGTATTTT. It encodes CASCHEGQGVSDTQYF.

The genes are TRBV19 and TRBJ1-5; the D is unclear. The length of the CDR3 is 15 residues. Between the trimmed V and J ends, which lost 10 bases and 6 bases, there was a span of 22 bases. CDR1 is LNHDA and CDR2 is SQIVND in the germline V gene (reference sequence). The CDR3 spells CATSYGIEGGQPQHF. CDR3 nucleotide sequence: TGTGCCACCTCCTATGGGATTGAGGGCGGTCAGCCCCAGCATTTT.

The rearrangement joins TRBV5-1 to TRBJ2-3, with D maybe TRBD1 (5 bases). CDR1 and CDR2 (germline): SGHRS, YFSETQ. This CDR3 comprises 15 residues. V shed 4 bases and J shed 1 base, with 13 bases lying between them. The CDR3 DNA is TGCGCCAGCAGCCCTCAGGGTCACCGCACAGATACGCAGTATTTT. Amino acids: CASSPQGHRTDTQYF.

The rearrangement links TRBV27 to TRBJ1-1; D is possibly TRBD1 (5 bases). CDR1 MNHEY and CDR2 SMNVEV come from the germline V gene (reference sequence). V was cut by 11 bases and J by 9 bases, with 13 bases left in between. There are 10 residues in the CDR3. The CDR3 is CAAGRGKAFF. The DNA of the CDR3 is TGTGCCGCCGGGCGGGGGAAAGCTTTCTTT.

The chain couples TRBV5-6 to TRBJ1-2; a possible D gene is TRBD1 (5 bases). This CDR3 contains 17 residues. The V gene lost 7 bases and the J gene lost 4 bases, with 26 bases spanning the gap. Germline lookup yields CDR1 SGHDT and CDR2 YYEEEE. The CDR3 protein is CASCSTGTRSFPYGYTF. CDR3 sequence (DNA): TGTGCCAGCTGTTCAACAGGTACCCGCTCGTTCCCCTATGGCTACACCTTC.

CDR3 coding DNA: TGTGCCAGCAGCGTGGCCCGATCTAGCACAGATACGCAGTATTTT. Its translation is CASSVARSSTDTQYF. The chain uses TRBV9 and TRBJ2-3, with D hard to call. Germline V lookup: CDR1 SGDLS, CDR2 YYNGEE. The ends were cut back, 2 bases at V and 0 bases at J, with 10 bases in the middle. CDR3 length: 15 residues.

This chain links TRBV4-1 with TRBJ2-3; TRBD2 matches at 7 bases. The CDR3 is 19 residues long. The V gene's germline CDR1 is MGHRA and CDR2 YSYEKL. V dropped 0 bases and J dropped 7; count of bases not matched to a gene: 19. The CDR3 DNA reads as TGCGCCAGCAGCCAAGATCTTACTGACCAAGCGGGATTATTAAATACGCAGTATTTT. It specifies CASSQDLTDQAGLLNTQYF.

This clone has only one observation. V usage is TRBV7-8 and J usage is TRBJ2-3; 13 bases fit TRBD2. CDR1 and CDR2 (germline): SGHVS, FQNEAQ. Trimming removed 5 bases from V and 5 bases from J; junction bases left unmatched: 7. The CDR3 contains 16 residues. The CDR3: CASSIGLAGAGDTQYF. The CDR3 DNA is TGTGCCAGCAGCATCGGACTAGCGGGAGCTGGAGATACGCAGTATTTT.

J is TRBJ1-1 and V is TRBV7-9, with D perhaps TRBD1 (5 bases). The CDR3 has 14 amino acids. Trimming took 8 bases from V and 7 from J, leaving 20 bases between them. The germline V gene encodes CDR1 SEHNR and CDR2 FQNEAQ (reference sequence). The CDR3 DNA is TGTGCCAGCCAGGGAGGGGCCATATCGAGTGAAGCTTTCTTT. It translates to CASQGGAISSEAFF. The full variable domain, with the rest looked up from reference TRBV7-9 and TRBJ1-1, is DTGVSQNPRHKITKRGQNVTFRCDPISEHNRLYWYRQTLGQGPEFLTYFQNEAQLEKSRLLSDRFSAERPKGSFSTLEIQRTEQGDSAMYLCASQGGAISSEAFFGQGTRLTVV.

The chain links TRBV7-8 to TRBJ1-2; no definite D call. CDR3 length equals 16 residues. Germline V CDR1 and CDR2: SGHVS, FQNEAQ. V was trimmed by 0 bases and J by 0 bases, leaving 11 bases between them. The CDR3 here is CASSLASGHPNYGYTF. The CDR3 DNA reads TGTGCCAGCAGCTTAGCGTCAGGCCACCCTAACTATGGCTACACCTTC.

The chain is built from TRBV4-2 and TRBJ1-1; 7 nucleotides match TRBD1. V dropped 0 bases and J dropped 4; count of bases not matched to a gene: 5. CDR3 length equals 15 residues. Germline CDR1 reads LGHNA; CDR2 reads YNFKEQ. CDR3 amino acids: CASSQEVGGSTEAFF. In DNA, the CDR3 is TGTGCCAGCAGCCAAGAAGTAGGGGGCTCCACTGAAGCTTTCTTT.

V usage is TRBV7-8 and J usage is TRBJ2-1, with 10 bases identical to TRBD2. This CDR3 region has 17 residues. Germline lookup yields CDR1 SGHVS and CDR2 FQNEAQ. The trim removed 5 bases at V and 9 bases at J, leaving 16 bases unmatched. This CDR3 reads CASSPPTWLAGVGEQFF. Written as DNA, the CDR3 is TGTGCCAGCAGCCCGCCAACTTGGCTAGCGGGAGTTGGTGAGCAGTTCTTC. The entire variable domain, with the rest obtained from reference TRBV7-8 and TRBJ2-1, is as follows: GAGVSQSPRYKVAKRGQDVALRCDPISGHVSLFWYQQALGQGPEFLTYFQNEAQLDKSGLPSDRFFAERPEGSVSTLKIQRTQQEDSAVYLCASSPPTWLAGVGEQFFGPGTRLTVL.

This clone was found once. The genes are TRBV13 and TRBJ2-3; a possible D gene is TRBD1 (8 bases). The CDR3 extends over 17 amino acids. V gave up 3 bases and J gave up 0 bases, with 16 bases separating them. Per the germline V gene, CDR1 is PRHDT and CDR2 is FYEKMQ (reference sequence). CDR3: CASSFDRGGRSTDTQYF. The CDR3 bases are TGTGCCAGCAGCTTCGACAGGGGAGGGCGTAGCACAGATACGCAGTATTTT. The complete variable domain, with remaining parts taken from reference TRBV13 and TRBJ2-3, reads AAGVIQSPRHLIKEKRETATLKCYPIPRHDTVYWYQQGPGQDPQFLISFYEKMQSDKGSIPDRFSAQQFSDYHSELNMSSLELGDSALYFCASSFDRGGRSTDTQYFGPGTRLTVL.

The chain uses TRBV4-1 and TRBJ2-2, with D tentatively TRBD2 (7 bases). Per the germline V gene, CDR1 is MGHRA and CDR2 is YSYEKL. Trimming took off 2 bases at V and 5 bases at J, with 21 bases between the two ends. The CDR3 extends over 18 amino acids. The CDR3 sequence is CASSQQFMGRGDTGELFF. The CDR3 nucleotides are TGCGCCAGCAGCCAACAGTTTATGGGGAGGGGGGATACCGGGGAGCTGTTTTTT.

The gene calls are TRBV6-5 and TRBJ2-5; unclear D gene. Germline assignment: CDR1 MNHEY and CDR2 SVGAGI. The CDR3 covers 13 residues. V was shortened by 7 bases and J by 5 bases, with 14 bases between the two germline ends. The CDR3 is CASNVRLSETQYF. CDR3 nucleotides: TGTGCCAGCAACGTGAGATTGAGTGAGACCCAGTACTTC.

This clone was seen once. The J gene is TRBJ2-1, the V gene TRBV7-9; a possible D gene is TRBD2 (5 bases). The CDR3 length is 13 residues. The germline CDR1 and CDR2 sequences are SEHNR and FQNEAQ (reference sequence). The V and J ends lost 5 bases and 7 bases respectively, with 12 bases between them. CDR3 residues: CASSPSRENEQFF. CDR3 bases: TGTGCCAGCAGCCCTAGCCGGGAAAATGAGCAGTTCTTC. The full variable domain, in which reference TRBV7-9 and TRBJ2-1 provide the parts outside the CDR3, is DTGVSQNPRHKITKRGQNVTFRCDPISEHNRLYWYRQTLGQGPEFLTYFQNEAQLEKSRLLSDRFSAERPKGSFSTLEIQRTEQGDSAMYLCASSPSRENEQFFGPGTRLTVL.